Below are 13 T cell receptor beta chains sequenced from a single sample in a study of blood T cell repertoires in COVID-19. The table came from immunoSEQ multiplex PCR; TCRdb's copy has only in-frame clones and leaves some out. This table has roughly 200,000 clones, 88% appearing once. Sequencing was performed on peripheral blood. The receptors come from a middle-aged man with active or convalescent COVID-19.

This clone has more than one count but fewer than ten. The sample holds other DNA sequences that translate to the same CDR3. The chain employs TRBV12-3 or TRBV12-4 and TRBJ1-1, with a possible D match to TRBD1 (5 bases). V lost 5 bases and J 4 bases, leaving 8 bases between the germline ends. CDR3 size: 12 residues. In DNA form, the CDR3 reads TGTGCCAGCAGTCCCCAGGGCACTGAAGCTTTCTTT. It specifies CASSPQGTEAFF.

V and J are TRBV3-1 (or the pseudogene TRBV3-2) and TRBJ1-2; D ambiguous. The CDR3 is 14 residues long. Trimming stripped 4 bases from V and 5 bases from J, with 14 bases between. From germline, CDR1 is LGHDT and CDR2 YNNKEL (reference sequence). The CDR3 protein is CASSRRGPAYGYTF. As DNA, the CDR3 is TGTGCCAGCAGCCGACGCGGGCCCGCATATGGCTACACCTTC.

The chain carries TRBV7-8 and TRBJ2-5; D is perhaps TRBD1 (8 bases). With 5 bases removed from V and 5 bases from J, the gap between germline ends came to 21 bases. Germline V lookup: CDR1 SGHVS, CDR2 FQNEAQ. This CDR3 region has 16 residues. This chain's CDR3 is CASSPWEQGGDETQYF. The CDR3 region has the DNA TGTGCCAGCAGCCCCTGGGAACAGGGGGGGGACGAGACCCAGTACTTC.

The chain carries TRBV7-8 and TRBJ1-1, with D perhaps TRBD1 (5 bases). Trimming stripped 5 bases from V and 0 bases from J, with 16 bases between. This CDR3 has 16 amino acids. From germline, CDR1 is SGHVS and CDR2 FQNEAQ. For the CDR3, the DNA is TGTGCCAGCAGCCATAGGCCCGCAGGGTTGAACACTGAAGCTTTCTTT. This translates into CASSHRPAGLNTEAFF.

This clone was found once. The V call is TRBV4-1, the J call TRBJ2-3, with 8 bases fitting TRBD2. Per the germline V gene, CDR1 is MGHRA and CDR2 is YSYEKL. V lost 0 bases, J lost 12 bases, and 8 bases stayed unmatched. The CDR3 runs 14 residues. CDR3 DNA: TGCGCCAGCAGCCAAGACTCCGGGACTAGTTTTCAGTATTTT. This translates into CASSQDSGTSFQYF.

This clone has a single count. The junction differs from germline at one of its ends, possibly a read error. This rearrangement joins TRBV6-5 to TRBJ2-7, with 8 nucleotides matching TRBD1. CDR1 is MNHEY, CDR2 SVGAGI, per germline. CDR3 size: 13 residues. The CDR3 loop is CASSDSGQGGQYF. CDR3 DNA: TGTGCCAGCAGTGACTCCGGACAGGGCGGGCAGTACTTC.

V is TRBV27 and J is TRBJ1-6; unclear D gene. The CDR3 is made up of 14 amino acids. V was trimmed by 6 bases and J by 0 bases, leaving 6 bases between them. CDR1 and CDR2 from the germline V gene are MNHEY and SMNVEV (reference sequence). The CDR3 reads CASRSSSYNSPLHF. CDR3 DNA sequence: TGTGCCAGCAGGTCGAGCTCCTATAATTCACCCCTCCACTTT.

The rearrangement links TRBV7-2 to TRBJ2-7, with a weak D call TRBD2 (6 bases). Germline loops: CDR1 SGHTA, CDR2 FQGNSA. The CDR3 spans 18 residues. V lost 1 base and J lost 3, with 22 bases in between. This CDR3 is CASSLVGGTFSDYYEQYF. The CDR3 coding sequence is TGTGCCAGCAGCTTAGTTGGCGGGACTTTCTCCGATTACTACGAGCAGTACTTC.

This sequence joins TRBV6-6 and TRBJ2-7, with 8 bases matching TRBD1. V dropped 4 bases and J dropped 3; count of bases not matched to a gene: 11. This CDR3 comprises 16 residues. CDR1 and CDR2 from the germline V gene are MNHNY and SVGAGI (reference sequence). CDR3 in amino acids: CASSLDGQGAYYEQYF. The DNA for the CDR3 is TGTGCCAGCAGTTTGGACGGACAGGGAGCTTACTACGAGCAGTACTTC.

V is TRBV11-2 and J is TRBJ2-1, with 10 nucleotides matching TRBD2. V shed 4 bases, J shed 10 bases, and the junction held 13 bases outside the gene matches. CDR3 length: 16 amino acids. The germline gives CDR1 SGHAT, CDR2 FQNNGV. CDR3 in DNA: TGTGCCAGCAGCTCCACCTCCAGCGGGGGGGCCCTAGAGCAGTTCTTC. Residues: CASSSTSSGGALEQFF.

The genes are TRBV24-1 and TRBJ2-5; 7 nucleotides match TRBD2. The trim removed 1 base at V and 6 bases at J, leaving 7 bases unmatched. Germline-derived CDR1 and CDR2 are KGHDR and SFDVKD. CDR3 length: 15 amino acids. The CDR3 spells CATSDFPGEGKTQYF. The CDR3 nucleotides are TGTGCCACCAGTGATTTCCCCGGGGAGGGAAAGACCCAGTACTTC.

This chain joins TRBV6-2 or TRBV6-3 and TRBJ2-7; D might be TRBD2 (5 bases). Trimming took 6 bases from V and 3 from J, leaving 15 bases between them. This CDR3 contains 14 residues. CDR1 is MNHEY and CDR2 is SVGEGT in the germline V gene. The CDR3 region has the DNA TGTGCCAGCAGCATTGACTTGGCGGGCTACGAGCAGTACTTC. This translates into CASSIDLAGYEQYF.

The chain joins TRBV10-3 to TRBJ2-7; D perhaps matches TRBD1 (6 bases). The V end was cut by 2 bases, the J end by 0 bases, with 8 bases between. CDR1 is ENHRY and CDR2 is SYGVKD in the germline V gene. The CDR3 is 14 residues long. CDR3 nucleotides: TGTGCCATCAGTGAGGTGGACAGCTCCTACGAGCAGTACTTC. Its protein product is CAISEVDSSYEQYF.